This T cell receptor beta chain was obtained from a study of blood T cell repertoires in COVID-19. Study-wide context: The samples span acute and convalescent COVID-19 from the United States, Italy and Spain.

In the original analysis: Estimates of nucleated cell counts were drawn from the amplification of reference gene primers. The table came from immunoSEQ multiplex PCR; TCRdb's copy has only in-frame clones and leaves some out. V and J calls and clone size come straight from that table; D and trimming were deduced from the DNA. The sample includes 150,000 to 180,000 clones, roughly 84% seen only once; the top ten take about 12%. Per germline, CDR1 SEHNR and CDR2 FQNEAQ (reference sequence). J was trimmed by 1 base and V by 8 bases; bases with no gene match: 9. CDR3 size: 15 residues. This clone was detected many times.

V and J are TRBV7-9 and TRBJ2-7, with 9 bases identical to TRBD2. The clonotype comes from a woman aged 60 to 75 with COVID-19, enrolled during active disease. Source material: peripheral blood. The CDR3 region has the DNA TGTGCCAGCGAAACGGGGGCGGGAGGGTCCTACGAGCAGTACTTC. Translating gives CASETGAGGSYEQYF. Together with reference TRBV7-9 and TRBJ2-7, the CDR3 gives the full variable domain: DTGVSQNPRHKITKRGQNVTFRCDPISEHNRLYWYRQTLGQGPEFLTYFQNEAQLEKSRLLSDRFSAERPKGSFSTLEIQRTEQGDSAMYLCASETGAGGSYEQYFGPGTRLTVT.